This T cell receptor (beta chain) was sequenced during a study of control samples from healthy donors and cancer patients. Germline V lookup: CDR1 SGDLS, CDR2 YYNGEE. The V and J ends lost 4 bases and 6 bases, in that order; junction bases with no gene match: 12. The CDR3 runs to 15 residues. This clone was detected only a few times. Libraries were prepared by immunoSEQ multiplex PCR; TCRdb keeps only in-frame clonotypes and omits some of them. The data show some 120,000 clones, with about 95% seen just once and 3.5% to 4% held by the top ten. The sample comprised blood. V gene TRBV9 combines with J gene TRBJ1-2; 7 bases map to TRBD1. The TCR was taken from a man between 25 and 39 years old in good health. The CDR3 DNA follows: TGTGCCAGCAGCCGACCAGGGGGGAGGGCGGATGGCTACACCTTC. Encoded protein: CASSRPGGRADGYTF.